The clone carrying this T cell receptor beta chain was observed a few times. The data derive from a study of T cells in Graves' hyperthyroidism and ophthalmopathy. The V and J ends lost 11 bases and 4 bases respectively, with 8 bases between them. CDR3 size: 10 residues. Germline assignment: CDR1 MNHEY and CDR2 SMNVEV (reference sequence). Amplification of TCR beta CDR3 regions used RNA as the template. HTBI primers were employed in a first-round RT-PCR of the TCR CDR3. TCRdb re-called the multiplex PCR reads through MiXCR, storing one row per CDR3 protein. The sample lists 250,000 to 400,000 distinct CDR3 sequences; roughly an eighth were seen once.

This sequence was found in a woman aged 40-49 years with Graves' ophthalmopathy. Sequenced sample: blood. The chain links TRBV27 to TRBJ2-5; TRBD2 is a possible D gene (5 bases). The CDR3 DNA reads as TGTGCCCCCCGGGGAGAGACCCAGTACTTC. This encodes CAPRGETQYF.